This TCR beta chain emerged from a study of T cells in localized non-small cell lung cancer. Findings and caveats of the study: Clonality peaked in uninvolved adjacent lung rather than tumor. Only one tumor region was sequenced, so heterogeneity remains possible.

On this clone itself: Its target is unknown.

Germline CDR1 and CDR2: MDHEN and SYDVKM. CDR3 length: 12 residues. The junction had 7 bases not matched to a gene; V was cut back by 5 bases and J by 11 bases. This table comes from immunoSEQ multiplex PCR, and its TCRdb copy is limited to in-frame clones, with some not included. Of about 24,000 clones listed, around 82% are singletons. The sequenced sample was PBMCs, obtained before any cancer treatment. This receptor was taken from a man aged 40 to 75 with stage II lung adenocarcinoma. The V and J genes are TRBV28 and TRBJ1-1, with 8 bases fitting TRBD1. The CDR3 region has the DNA TGTGCCAGCAGTCCGGGACAGGTGACGGCTTTCTTT. This gives the protein CASSPGQVTAFF.